These T cell receptor beta chains were read from a single sample in a study of blood T cell repertoires in COVID-19. Profiled with immunoSEQ multiplex PCR; TCRdb holds only in-frame clones, not every one. The data show roughly 110,000 clones, about 89% seen once. What was sequenced was peripheral blood. These receptors all stem from a man aged 40-49 years with active or convalescent COVID-19. Both conserved end residues are part of each CDR3. D genes are given only for firm matches. Rows give clone size only sometimes, using once, few, many, or a class for an expanded clone.

clone size: .; V gene: TRBV6-4; J gene: TRBJ2-3; D gene: TRBD2; CDR3 DNA: TGTGCCAGCAGTGACTCGACGGGAGGGAAAGATACGCAGTATTTT; CDR3 protein: CASSDSTGGKDTQYF
clone size: .; V gene: TRBV7-2; J gene: TRBJ1-3; D gene: .; CDR3 DNA: TGTGCCAGCAGCTTAGTCGGGGGGAGCTCTGGAAACACCATATATTTT; CDR3 protein: CASSLVGGSSGNTIYF
clone size: .; V gene: TRBV7-2; J gene: TRBJ1-4; D gene: .; CDR3 DNA: TGTGCCAGCAGCTTAGGGGGTTGGCAGGGTGGTGAAAAACTGTTTTTT; CDR3 protein: CASSLGGWQGGEKLFF
clone size: .; V gene: TRBV15; J gene: TRBJ1-3; D gene: .; CDR3 DNA: TGTGCCACCAGCAGCTCCTATACCTCTGGAAACACCATATATTTT; CDR3 protein: CATSSSYTSGNTIYF
clone size: .; V gene: TRBV4-3; J gene: TRBJ2-7; D gene: .; CDR3 DNA: TGCGCCAGCAGCCAAGTTTGGGACTCTGACTACGAGCAGTACTTC; CDR3 protein: CASSQVWDSDYEQYF
clone size: .; V gene: TRBV6-6; J gene: TRBJ2-3; D gene: TRBD1; CDR3 DNA: TGTGCCAGCAGTTATGGGACAGGGTCGGATACGCAGTATTTT; CDR3 protein: CASSYGTGSDTQYF
clone size: .; V gene: TRBV11-2; J gene: TRBJ2-2; D gene: .; CDR3 DNA: TGTGCCAGCAGCTTAGTCGCGGGGAACACCGGGGAGCTGTTTTTT; CDR3 protein: CASSLVAGNTGELFF
clone size: .; V gene: TRBV2; J gene: TRBJ1-4; D gene: .; CDR3 DNA: TGTGCCAGCAGCTCTGACAGGAGCAATGAAAAACTGTTTTTT; CDR3 protein: CASSSDRSNEKLFF
clone size: once; V gene: TRBV2; J gene: TRBJ2-7; D gene: TRBD1; CDR3 DNA: TGTGCCAGCAGGGCCCCCCTGACAGGGCTCCCCTACGAGCAGTACTTC; CDR3 protein: CASRAPLTGLPYEQYF
clone size: .; V gene: TRBV6-5; J gene: TRBJ1-1; D gene: .; CDR3 DNA: TGTGCCAGCAACAAATTAGGGGGCACTGAAGCTTTCTTT; CDR3 protein: CASNKLGGTEAFF
clone size: .; V gene: TRBV28; J gene: TRBJ1-2; D gene: .; CDR3 DNA: TGTGCCAGCGTATTGACAGCGACGTCTAACTATGGCTACACCTTC; CDR3 protein: CASVLTATSNYGYTF
clone size: .; V gene: TRBV29-1; J gene: TRBJ2-7; D gene: .; CDR3 DNA: TGCAGCGTTACATTTAGCGGGACAGGGTTATCCTACGAGCAGTACTTC; CDR3 protein: CSVTFSGTGLSYEQYF
clone size: once; V gene: TRBV9; J gene: TRBJ2-2; D gene: TRBD2; CDR3 DNA: TGTGCCAGCAGCGTAGGAGGAGGTGGGAGGGACACCGGGGAGCTGTTTTTT; CDR3 protein: CASSVGGGGRDTGELFF
clone size: once; V gene: TRBV21-1; J gene: TRBJ2-1; D gene: .; CDR3 DNA: TGTGCCAGCAGCAACCGGTTCCAGGGGGACGATGAGCAGTTCTTC; CDR3 protein: CASSNRFQGDDEQFF